The 8 T cell receptor beta chains below were found in one sample sequenced in a study of technical replicates of blood from a few donors. TCRdb's copy holds only in-frame clones and misses some; the assay was immunoSEQ multiplex PCR. The sample holds roughly 70,000 clones; 80% to 95% are singletons and the top ten take approximately 4.8%. The sequencing sample was made of PBMCs. The receptors originated from a human donor in good health. Some clones in this sample may be carry-over from other donors' samples.

The rearrangement links TRBV25-1 to TRBJ1-1; a weak D match, TRBD1 (5 bases). V lost 0 bases to trimming and J lost 3 bases, with 8 bases between them. Germline values: CDR1 MGHDK, CDR2 SYGVNS. This CDR3 contains 14 residues. The CDR3 spells CASSEYRGDTEAFF. The CDR3 DNA reads as TGTGCCAGCAGTGAATACCGGGGGGACACTGAAGCTTTCTTT.

V usage is TRBV5-1 and J usage is TRBJ2-5; TRBD2 matches 8 bases. Germline V gene data show CDR1 as SGHRS and CDR2 as YFSETQ. Trimming took 6 bases from V and 5 from J; bases not matched to a gene: 12. This CDR3 region has 15 residues. CDR3 nucleotides: TGCGCCAGCACTTCGGAGCGGGGGATATGGGAGACCCAGTACTTC. This gives the protein CASTSERGIWETQYF. The whole variable domain, remainder taken from reference TRBV5-1 and TRBJ2-5, is KAGVTQTPRYLIKTRGQQVTLSCSPISGHRSVSWYQQTPGQGLQFLFEYFSETQRNKGNFPGRFSGRQFSNSRSEMNVSTLELGDSALYLCASTSERGIWETQYFGPGTRLLVL.

This chain joins TRBV27 and TRBJ1-2; D remains ambiguous. The V and J ends lost 6 bases and 2 bases respectively, with 13 bases between them. The germline V gene encodes CDR1 MNHEY and CDR2 SMNVEV (reference sequence). The length of the CDR3 is 14 residues. CDR3 protein: CASRLTAGNYGYTF. CDR3 nucleotide sequence: TGTGCCAGCAGGCTCACTGCGGGGAACTATGGCTACACCTTC.

V gene TRBV21-1 combines with J gene TRBJ1-4; the D segment call TRBD1 is taken from the table without a DNA check. TRBV21-1 is listed as a pseudogene. CDR3 length equals 20 residues. The CDR3 coding sequence is TGTGCCAGCAGCAAACCCAATTGTTACAGGGGAATTAGAGCTAATGAAAAACTGTTTTTT. This gives the protein CASSKPNCYRGIRANEKLFF.

The chain carries TRBV5-5 and TRBJ2-1; possible D gene TRBD2, 5 bases. Germline V CDR1 and CDR2: SGHKS, YYEKEE (reference sequence). CDR3 length: 12 amino acids. Trimming pared 3 bases from V and 7 bases from J, leaving 8 bases between. In DNA, the CDR3 is TGTGCCAGCAGCTGGGAGAAGAATGAGCAGTTCTTC. Translating it yields CASSWEKNEQFF.

This clone was seen a few times. V usage is TRBV9 and J usage is TRBJ1-3, with D perhaps matching TRBD1 (6 bases). Germline V gene data show CDR1 as SGDLS and CDR2 as YYNGEE. The length of the CDR3 is 16 residues. Trimming stripped 2 bases from V and 2 bases from J, with 14 bases between. CDR3 DNA: TGTGCCAGCAGCGTGCGACCGACAGGTGCTGGAAACACCATATATTTT. This sequence encodes CASSVRPTGAGNTIYF.

This chain uses TRBV5-4 with TRBJ2-5, with 8 bases fitting TRBD1. The CDR3 has 15 residues. V dropped 1 base and J dropped 3; count of bases not matched to a gene: 5. CDR1 SGHNT and CDR2 YYREEE come from the germline V gene (reference sequence). Written as DNA, the CDR3 is TGTGCCAGCAGCTTGCCGGGACAGGTCAAAGAGACCCAGTACTTC. Protein sequence: CASSLPGQVKETQYF. Full variable domain (outside the CDR3, taken from reference TRBV5-4 and TRBJ2-5): ETGVTQSPTHLIKTRGQQVTLRCSSQSGHNTVSWYQQALGQGPQFIFQYYREEENGRGNFPPRFSGLQFPNYSSELNVNALELDDSALYLCASSLPGQVKETQYFGPGTRLLVL.

The chain has TRBV21-1 and TRBJ1-6. TRBV21-1 is listed as a pseudogene. The length of the CDR3 is 13 residues. The CDR3 region is CASSKSLNSPLHF. CDR3 coding DNA: TGTGCCAGCAGCAAATCCTTAAATTCACCCCTCCACTTT.